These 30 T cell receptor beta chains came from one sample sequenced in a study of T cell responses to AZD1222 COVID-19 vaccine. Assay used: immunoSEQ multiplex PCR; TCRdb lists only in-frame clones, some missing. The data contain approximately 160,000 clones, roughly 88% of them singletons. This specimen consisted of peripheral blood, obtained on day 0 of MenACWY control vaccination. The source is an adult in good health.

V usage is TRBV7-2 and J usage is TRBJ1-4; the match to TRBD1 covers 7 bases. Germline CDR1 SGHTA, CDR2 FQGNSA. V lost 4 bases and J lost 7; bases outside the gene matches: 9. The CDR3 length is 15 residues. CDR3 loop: CASSSRQGTVEKLFF. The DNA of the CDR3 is TGTGCCAGCAGCTCTAGACAGGGAACCGTTGAAAAACTGTTTTTT.

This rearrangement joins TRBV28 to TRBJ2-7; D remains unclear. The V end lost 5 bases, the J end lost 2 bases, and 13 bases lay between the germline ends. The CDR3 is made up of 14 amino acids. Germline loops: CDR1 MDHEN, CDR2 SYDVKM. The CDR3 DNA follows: TGTGCCAGCAGTCCCCAACGGACGCCCTACGAGCAGTACTTC. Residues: CASSPQRTPYEQYF.

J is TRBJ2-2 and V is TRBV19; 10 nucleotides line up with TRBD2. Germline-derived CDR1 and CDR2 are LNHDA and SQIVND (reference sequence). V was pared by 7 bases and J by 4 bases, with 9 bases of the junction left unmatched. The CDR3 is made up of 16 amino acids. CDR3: CASIAGLAGVTGELFF. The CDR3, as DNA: TGTGCCAGTATCGCGGGGCTAGCGGGAGTCACCGGGGAGCTGTTTTTT. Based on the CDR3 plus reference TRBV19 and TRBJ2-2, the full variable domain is DGGITQSPKYLFRKEGQNVTLSCEQNLNHDAMYWYRQDPGQGLRLIYYSQIVNDFQKGDIAEGYSVSREKKESFPLTVTSAQKNPTAFYLCASIAGLAGVTGELFFGEGSRLTVL.

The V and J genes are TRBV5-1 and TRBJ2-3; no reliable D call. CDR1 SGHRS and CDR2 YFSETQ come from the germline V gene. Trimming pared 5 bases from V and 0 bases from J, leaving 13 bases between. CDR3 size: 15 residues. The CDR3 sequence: CASSKDGSSTDTQYF. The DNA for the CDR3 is TGCGCCAGCAGTAAGGACGGATCTAGCACAGATACGCAGTATTTT.

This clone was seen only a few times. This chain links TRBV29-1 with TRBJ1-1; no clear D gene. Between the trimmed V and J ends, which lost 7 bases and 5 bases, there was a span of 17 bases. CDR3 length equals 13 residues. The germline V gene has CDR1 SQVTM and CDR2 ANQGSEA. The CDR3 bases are TGCAGCGCCACCAGATCCGAAGGGACTGAAGCTTTCTTT. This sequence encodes CSATRSEGTEAFF.

CDR3 nucleotides: TGTGCCAGCAGTTACTATGCCCCAGATACGCAGTATTTT. Residues: CASSYYAPDTQYF. The genes are TRBV6-6 and TRBJ2-3; D is undetermined. The CDR3 is made up of 13 amino acids. Germline CDR1 MNHNY, CDR2 SVGAGI (reference sequence). V shed 1 base and J shed 4 bases, with 6 bases lying between them.

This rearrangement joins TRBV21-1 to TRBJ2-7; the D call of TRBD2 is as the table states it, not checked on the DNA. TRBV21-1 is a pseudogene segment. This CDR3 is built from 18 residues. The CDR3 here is CASSRTGTRAHIIYEQYF. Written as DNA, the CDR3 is TGTGCCAGCAGCCGGACCGGGACTAGAGCCCACATCATCTACGAGCAGTACTTC.

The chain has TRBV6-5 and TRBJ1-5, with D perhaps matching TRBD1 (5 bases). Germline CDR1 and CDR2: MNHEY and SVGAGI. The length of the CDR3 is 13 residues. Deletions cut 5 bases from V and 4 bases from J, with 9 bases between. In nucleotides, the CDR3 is TGTGCCAGCAGTCTCAGGGTGAATCAGCCCCAGCATTTT. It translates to CASSLRVNQPQHF.

The CDR3 DNA sequence: TGTGCCAGCAGCACAGCAGATACGCAGTATTTT. Translated, it gives CASSTADTQYF. The chain uses TRBV7-2 and TRBJ2-3; D gene unclear. The V end lost 5 bases, the J end lost 4 bases, and 4 bases lay between the germline ends. Germline V lookup: CDR1 SGHTA, CDR2 FQGNSA. The CDR3 sequence is 11 residues long.

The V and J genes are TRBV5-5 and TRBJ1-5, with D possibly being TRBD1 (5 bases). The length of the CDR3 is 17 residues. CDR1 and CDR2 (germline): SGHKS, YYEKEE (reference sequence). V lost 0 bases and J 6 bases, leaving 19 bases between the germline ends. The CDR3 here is CASSLAPVQGAGQPQHF. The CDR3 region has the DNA TGTGCCAGCAGCTTGGCGCCGGTCCAGGGAGCGGGTCAGCCCCAGCATTTT.

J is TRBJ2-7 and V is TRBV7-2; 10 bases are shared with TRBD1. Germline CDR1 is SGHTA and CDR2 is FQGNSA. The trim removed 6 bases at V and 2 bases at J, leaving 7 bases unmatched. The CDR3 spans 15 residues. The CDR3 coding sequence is TGTGCCAGCAGTTTTACCGGGACAGGGGCCTACGAGCAGTACTTC. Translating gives CASSFTGTGAYEQYF.

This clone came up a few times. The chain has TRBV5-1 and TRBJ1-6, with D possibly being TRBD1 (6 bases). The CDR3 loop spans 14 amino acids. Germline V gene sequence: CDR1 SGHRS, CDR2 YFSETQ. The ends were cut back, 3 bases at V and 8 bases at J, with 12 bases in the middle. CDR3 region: CASSYTGSDSPLHF. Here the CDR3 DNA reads TGCGCCAGCAGCTACACAGGGTCGGATTCACCCCTCCACTTT. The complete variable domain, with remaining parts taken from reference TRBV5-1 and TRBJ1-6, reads KAGVTQTPRYLIKTRGQQVTLSCSPISGHRSVSWYQQTPGQGLQFLFEYFSETQRNKGNFPGRFSGRQFSNSRSEMNVSTLELGDSALYLCASSYTGSDSPLHFGNGTRLTVT.

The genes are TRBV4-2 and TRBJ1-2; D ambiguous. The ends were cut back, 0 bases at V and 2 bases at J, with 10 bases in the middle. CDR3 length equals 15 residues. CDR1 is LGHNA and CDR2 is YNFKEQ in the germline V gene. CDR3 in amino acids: CASSQDSTANYGYTF. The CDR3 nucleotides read TGTGCCAGCAGCCAAGATAGTACAGCGAACTATGGCTACACCTTC.

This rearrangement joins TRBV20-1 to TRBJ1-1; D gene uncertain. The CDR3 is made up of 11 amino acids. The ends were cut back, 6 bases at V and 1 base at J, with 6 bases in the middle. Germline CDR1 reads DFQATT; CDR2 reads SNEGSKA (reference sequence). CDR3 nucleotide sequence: TGCAGTGCAGGAAGGAACACTGAAGCTTTCTTT. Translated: CSAGRNTEAFF.

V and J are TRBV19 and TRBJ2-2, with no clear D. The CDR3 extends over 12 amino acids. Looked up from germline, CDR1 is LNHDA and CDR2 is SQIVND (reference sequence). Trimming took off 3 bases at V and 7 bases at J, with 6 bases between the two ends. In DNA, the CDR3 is TGTGCCAGTAGTATTCACAGCGGGGAGCTGTTTTTT. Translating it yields CASSIHSGELFF.

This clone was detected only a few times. This CDR3 reads CASSLGGVRGETQYF. CDR3 coding DNA: TGTGCCAGCAGCTTAGGCGGCGTCCGAGGAGAGACCCAGTACTTC. The chain carries TRBV11-2 and TRBJ2-5, with D hard to call. Trimming took off 1 base at V and 4 bases at J, with 13 bases between the two ends. This CDR3 contains 15 residues. Germline-derived CDR1 and CDR2 are SGHAT and FQNNGV. Drawing the rest from reference TRBV11-2 and TRBJ2-5, the complete variable domain is EAGVAQSPRYKIIEKRQSVAFWCNPISGHATLYWYQQILGQGPKLLIQFQNNGVVDDSQLPKDRFSAERLKGVDSTLKIQPAKLEDSAVYLCASSLGGVRGETQYFGPGTRLLVL.

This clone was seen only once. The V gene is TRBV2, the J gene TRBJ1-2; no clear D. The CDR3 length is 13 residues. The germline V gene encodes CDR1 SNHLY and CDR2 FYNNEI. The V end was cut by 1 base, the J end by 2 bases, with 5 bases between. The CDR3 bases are TGTGCCAGCAGTGAAGGGGTCAACTATGGCTACACCTTC. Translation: CASSEGVNYGYTF.

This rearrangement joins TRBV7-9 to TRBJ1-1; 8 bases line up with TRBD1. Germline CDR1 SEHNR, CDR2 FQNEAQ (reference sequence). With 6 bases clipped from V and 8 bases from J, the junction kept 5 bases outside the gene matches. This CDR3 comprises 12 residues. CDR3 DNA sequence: TGTGCCAGCAGTCTCGGACAGGGAGAAGCTTTCTTT. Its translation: CASSLGQGEAFF. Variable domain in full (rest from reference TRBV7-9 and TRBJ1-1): DTGVSQNPRHKITKRGQNVTFRCDPISEHNRLYWYRQTLGQGPEFLTYFQNEAQLEKSRLLSDRFSAERPKGSFSTLEIQRTEQGDSAMYLCASSLGQGEAFFGQGTRLTVV.

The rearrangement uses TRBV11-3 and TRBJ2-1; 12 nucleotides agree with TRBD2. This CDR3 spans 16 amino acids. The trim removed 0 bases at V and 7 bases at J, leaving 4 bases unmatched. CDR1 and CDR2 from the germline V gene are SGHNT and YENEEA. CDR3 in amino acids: CASSLDWTSGANEQFF. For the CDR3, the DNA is TGTGCCAGCAGCTTAGACTGGACTAGCGGGGCAAATGAGCAGTTCTTC.

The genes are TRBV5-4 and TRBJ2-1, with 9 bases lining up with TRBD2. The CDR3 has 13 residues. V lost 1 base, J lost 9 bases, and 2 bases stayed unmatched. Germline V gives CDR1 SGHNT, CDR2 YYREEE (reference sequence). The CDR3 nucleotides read TGTGCCAGCAGCTTGAAAGCGGGAGGTGAGCAGTTCTTC. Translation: CASSLKAGGEQFF.

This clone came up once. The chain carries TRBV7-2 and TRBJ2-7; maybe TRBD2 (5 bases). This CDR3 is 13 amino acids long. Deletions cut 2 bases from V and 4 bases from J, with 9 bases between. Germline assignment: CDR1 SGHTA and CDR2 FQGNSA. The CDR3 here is CASSLLEDYEQYF. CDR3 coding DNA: TGTGCCAGCAGCTTATTGGAGGATTACGAGCAGTACTTC.

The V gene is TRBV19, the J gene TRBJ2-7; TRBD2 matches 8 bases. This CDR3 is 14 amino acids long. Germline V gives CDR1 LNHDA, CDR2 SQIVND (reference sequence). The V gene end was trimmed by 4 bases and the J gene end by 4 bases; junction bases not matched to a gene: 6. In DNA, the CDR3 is TGTGCCAGTAGTAGCGCGGGAGGAGGGTACGAGCAGTACTTC. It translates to CASSSAGGGYEQYF.

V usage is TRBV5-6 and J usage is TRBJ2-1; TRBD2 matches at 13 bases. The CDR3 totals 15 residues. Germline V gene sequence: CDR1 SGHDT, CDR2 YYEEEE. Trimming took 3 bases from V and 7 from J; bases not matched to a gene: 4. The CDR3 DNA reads TGTGCCAGCAGCTCCGCGACTAGCGGGGGGAATGAGCAGTTCTTC. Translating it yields CASSSATSGGNEQFF.

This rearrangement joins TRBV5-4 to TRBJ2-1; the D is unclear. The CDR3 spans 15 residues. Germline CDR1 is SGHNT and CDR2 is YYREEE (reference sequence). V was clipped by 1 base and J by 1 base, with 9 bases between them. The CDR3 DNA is TGTGCCAGCAGCTTGAGTTCACGTTCCTACAATGAGCAGTTCTTC. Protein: CASSLSSRSYNEQFF.

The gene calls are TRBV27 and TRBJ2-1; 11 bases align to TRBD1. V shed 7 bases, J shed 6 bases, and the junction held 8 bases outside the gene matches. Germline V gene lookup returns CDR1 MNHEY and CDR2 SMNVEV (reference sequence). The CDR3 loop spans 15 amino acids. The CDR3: CASIEGTGGINEQFF. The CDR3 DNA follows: TGTGCCAGCATAGAAGGGACAGGGGGGATCAATGAGCAGTTCTTC.

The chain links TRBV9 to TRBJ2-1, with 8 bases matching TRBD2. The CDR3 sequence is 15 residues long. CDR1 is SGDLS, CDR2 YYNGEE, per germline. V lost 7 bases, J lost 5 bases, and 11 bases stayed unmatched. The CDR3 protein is CASARSGDFDNEQFF. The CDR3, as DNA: TGTGCCAGCGCCCGTAGCGGGGATTTCGACAATGAGCAGTTCTTC.

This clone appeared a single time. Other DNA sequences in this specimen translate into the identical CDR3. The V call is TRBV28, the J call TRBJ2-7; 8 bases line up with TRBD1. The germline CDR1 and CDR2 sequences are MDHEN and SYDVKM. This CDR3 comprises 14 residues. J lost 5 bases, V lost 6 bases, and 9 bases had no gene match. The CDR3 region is CASSFRTGTHEQYF. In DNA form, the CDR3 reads TGTGCCAGCAGCTTTCGGACAGGGACCCACGAGCAGTACTTC. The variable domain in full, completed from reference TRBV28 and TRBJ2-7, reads DVKVTQSSRYLVKRTGEKVFLECVQDMDHENMFWYRQDPGLGLRLIYFSYDVKMKEKGDIPEGYSVSREKKERFSLILESASTNQTSMYLCASSFRTGTHEQYFGPGTRLTVT.

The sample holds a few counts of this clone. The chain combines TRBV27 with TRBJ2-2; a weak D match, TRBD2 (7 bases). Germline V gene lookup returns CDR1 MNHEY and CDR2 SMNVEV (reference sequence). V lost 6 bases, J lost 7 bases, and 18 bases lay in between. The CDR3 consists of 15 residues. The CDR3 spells CASRGRGGRHGELFF. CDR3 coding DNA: TGTGCCAGCAGGGGAAGGGGGGGTCGTCACGGGGAGCTGTTTTTT.

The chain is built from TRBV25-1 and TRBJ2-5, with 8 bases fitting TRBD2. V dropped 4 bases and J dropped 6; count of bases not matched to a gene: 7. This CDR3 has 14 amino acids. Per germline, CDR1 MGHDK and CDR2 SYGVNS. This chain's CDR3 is CASSAAGARQTQYF. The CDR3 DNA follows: TGTGCCAGCAGTGCAGCGGGGGCAAGGCAGACCCAGTACTTC.

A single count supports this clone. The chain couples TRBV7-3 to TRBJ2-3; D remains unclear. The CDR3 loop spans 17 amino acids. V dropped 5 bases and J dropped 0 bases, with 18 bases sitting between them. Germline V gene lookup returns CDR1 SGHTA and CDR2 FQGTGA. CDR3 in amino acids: CASSPSRAATSTDTQYF. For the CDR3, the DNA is TGTGCCAGCAGCCCCTCCCGGGCAGCCACTAGCACAGATACGCAGTATTTT.